The 3 T cell receptor beta chains below all came from one sample that was sequenced in a study of OX40 agonist ivuxolimab in advanced cancers. Some clones are missing from TCRdb's copy, which holds only in-frame ones; the method was immunoSEQ multiplex PCR. The sample has 100,000 or so clones, about 96% seen once; the top ten hold about 2.1%. Source: CD4+ or CD8+ T cells sorted from blood, taken in a trial of the OX40 agonist ivuxolimab. These receptors were taken from an adult with an advanced solid tumor such as melanoma, head and neck, liver or kidney cancer.

Only one count was recorded for this clone. The chain uses TRBV10-2 and TRBJ2-5; D is uncertain. The CDR3 contains 15 residues. Germline V gene sequence: CDR1 WSHSY, CDR2 SAAADI. The V end was cut by 2 bases, the J end by 5 bases, with 15 bases between. The CDR3 spells CASSEPTKGRETQYF. CDR3 nucleotide sequence: TGCGCCAGCAGTGAGCCGACGAAGGGTCGGGAGACCCAGTACTTC.

V gene TRBV4-1 combines with J gene TRBJ2-3, with 8 bases lining up with TRBD1. The CDR3 sequence is 17 residues long. Germline CDR1 and CDR2: MGHRA and YSYEKL. V lost 4 bases and J lost 0; bases outside the gene matches: 9. The CDR3 bases are TGCGCCAGCAGCCGAGTATCTGGGACAGGCAGCACAGATACGCAGTATTTT. Translated: CASSRVSGTGSTDTQYF.

The chain couples TRBV5-1 to TRBJ1-1; D unclear. V was clipped by 2 bases and J by 2 bases, with 10 bases between them. Germline CDR1 is SGHRS and CDR2 is YFSETQ. The length of the CDR3 is 14 residues. The CDR3 loop reads CASSFGGHNTEAFF. The CDR3 bases are TGCGCCAGCAGCTTCGGAGGGCATAACACTGAAGCTTTCTTT. The full variable domain, rest sourced from reference TRBV5-1 and TRBJ1-1, is KAGVTQTPRYLIKTRGQQVTLSCSPISGHRSVSWYQQTPGQGLQFLFEYFSETQRNKGNFPGRFSGRQFSNSRSEMNVSTLELGDSALYLCASSFGGHNTEAFFGQGTRLTVV.